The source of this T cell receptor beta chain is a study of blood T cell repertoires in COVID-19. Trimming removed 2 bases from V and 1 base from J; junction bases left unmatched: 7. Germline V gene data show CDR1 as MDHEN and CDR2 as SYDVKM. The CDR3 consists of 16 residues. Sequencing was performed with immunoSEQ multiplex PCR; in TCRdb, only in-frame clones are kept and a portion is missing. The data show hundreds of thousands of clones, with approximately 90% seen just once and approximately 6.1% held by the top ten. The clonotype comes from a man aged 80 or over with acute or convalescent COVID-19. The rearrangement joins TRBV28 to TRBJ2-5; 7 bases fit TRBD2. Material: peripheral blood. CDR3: CASSLGGGLIQETQYF. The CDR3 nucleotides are TGTGCCAGCAGTTTAGGCGGGGGACTTATCCAAGAGACCCAGTACTTC.